A selection of T cell receptor beta chains follows, all from one sample in a study of T cells in Graves' hyperthyroidism and ophthalmopathy. TCRdb processed the multiplex PCR reads anew with MiXCR; each CDR3 protein has one entry. This table has around 700,000 distinct CDR3 sequences, just over 35% appearing once. Sequences were obtained from blood. Source of these receptors: a woman in her forties with Graves' hyperthyroidism. Both conserved end residues are part of each CDR3. D genes are given only for firm matches. Clone size, where shown, is once, few, many, or a class for clones that have expanded.

V gene,J gene,D gene,clone size,CDR3 DNA,CDR3 protein
TRBV7-2,TRBJ1-2,-,-,TGCGCCAGCAGCTTACGACACCACCGTTTAGACTATGGCTACACCTTC,CASSLRHHRLDYGYTF
TRBV6-1,TRBJ2-7,-,-,TGTGCCAGCGCCCCGGGACACATTTCCTACGAGCAGTACTTC,CASAPGHISYEQYF
TRBV5-1,TRBJ1-2,-,few,TGCGCCAGCAGCTTGGACGGGTTCCTTGGCTACACCTTC,CASSLDGFLGYTF
TRBV5-8,TRBJ1-4,TRBD1,many,TGTGCCAGCATTCAAAGGACAGGGGTGGGTGAAAAACTGTTTTTT,CASIQRTGVGEKLFF
TRBV9,TRBJ2-2,-,-,TGTGCCAGCAGCGTTGGACAGCTAGACACCGGGGAGCTGTTTTTT,CASSVGQLDTGELFF
TRBV4-3,TRBJ2-7,-,-,TGCGCCAGCAGCCGAGGGACACCGTACGAGCAGTACTTC,CASSRGTPYEQYF
TRBV10-3,TRBJ1-2,-,once,TGTGCCGATCCAGGGTCCGGGGCCCCCTATGGCTACACCTTC,CADPGSGAPYGYTF
TRBV10-3,TRBJ1-6,TRBD1,few,TGTGCCAGCAGTCCGGACAGGGGCAATTCACCCCTCCACTTT,CASSPDRGNSPLHF
TRBV29-1,TRBJ1-1,TRBD1,many,TGCAGCGCTCGGACAGGTGGGAACGAAGCTTTCTTT,CSARTGGNEAFF
TRBV7-9,TRBJ2-1,-,-,TGTGCCAGCAGCTTATCACAGGATAATGAGCAGTTCTTC,CASSLSQDNEQFF
TRBV20-1,TRBJ1-5,-,many,TGCAGTGCTACGCCCGGTAATCAGCCCCAGCATTTT,CSATPGNQPQHF
TRBV7-7,TRBJ2-1,-,once,TGTGCTAGCAGCCTAGCGCTGGGCCATGAGCAGTTCTTC,CASSLALGHEQFF
TRBV12-3/TRBV12-4,TRBJ1-1,-,-,TGTGCCAGCAGTTCCCAGCGCCGGGGGGTTGAAGCTTTCTTT,CASSSQRRGVEAFF
TRBV12-3/TRBV12-4,TRBJ1-1,-,many,TGTGCCAGCAGTTTACAGTACACTGAAGCTTTCTTT,CASSLQYTEAFF
TRBV20-1,TRBJ1-2,-,many,TGCAGTGCGCGGAGGGGGGGGCTGGATGGCTACACCTTC,CSARRGGLDGYTF
TRBV5-5,TRBJ1-4,-,many,TGTGCCAGCATCGCTGGTCAGGGGAATGAAAAACTGTTTTTT,CASIAGQGNEKLFF
TRBV6-5,TRBJ1-6,TRBD1,many,TGTGCCAGCAGTTACCTTGGGACAGGGGGGGAATCACCCCTCCACTTT,CASSYLGTGGESPLHF
TRBV12-3/TRBV12-4,TRBJ2-7,TRBD1,-,TGTGCCAGCAGTTTACAGGGGGACGAGCAGTACTTC,CASSLQGDEQYF
TRBV28,TRBJ1-2,-,-,TGTGCCAGCAGTCCCCGATTGGGACGAAGTGGCTACACCTTC,CASSPRLGRSGYTF
TRBV6-2/TRBV6-3,TRBJ1-5,-,-,TGTGCCAGCAGTCCCCCAGACAGATCATATAGCAATCAGCCCCAGCATTTT,CASSPPDRSYSNQPQHF
TRBV2,TRBJ2-5,-,-,TGTGCCAGCAGTGAGACGGGGGTCAAGACCCAGTACTTC,CASSETGVKTQYF
TRBV28,TRBJ1-5,TRBD1,few,TGTGCCAGCAGTCCCAACAGGGGAGCGGGGCCCCAGCATTTT,CASSPNRGAGPQHF
TRBV5-5,TRBJ1-2,-,few,TGTGCCAGCAGCCACCGACAGGAATATGGCTACACCTTC,CASSHRQEYGYTF
TRBV20-1,TRBJ2-1,-,-,TGCAGTGCTAGGGCAGGGGCTGATGAGCAGTTCTTC,CSARAGADEQFF
TRBV20-1,TRBJ2-7,-,few,TGCAGTGCTAGGTACAGGGAACCCTACGAGCAGTACTTC,CSARYREPYEQYF
TRBV10-3,TRBJ2-2,-,-,TGTGCCATCAGTGAGAAAGTGGACGGCACCGGGGAGCTGTTTTTT,CAISEKVDGTGELFF
TRBV5-1,TRBJ2-7,-,many,TGCGCCAGCGGGACGGGTAGCGGATACTACGAGCAGTACTTC,CASGTGSGYYEQYF
TRBV11-2,TRBJ2-7,TRBD1,-,TGTGCCAGCAGCCTCGGCCGGCAGGGGGCAGGCGAGCAGTACTTC,CASSLGRQGAGEQYF
TRBV4-3,TRBJ1-4,TRBD1,few,TGCGCCAGCAGCCAAGAAACAGGGGAGAATGAAAAACTGTTTTTT,CASSQETGENEKLFF
TRBV6-5,TRBJ1-5,-,many,TGTGCCAGCAGTACAGGGTTGGGACAGCCCCAGCATTTT,CASSTGLGQPQHF
TRBV10-3,TRBJ1-6,-,-,TGTGCCATCAGTCGACCGACAGAACAAATCAATTCACCCCTCCACTTT,CAISRPTEQINSPLHF
TRBV28,TRBJ1-4,-,-,TGTGCCACCCAGGGTAAACTGTTTTTT,CATQGKLFF
TRBV20-1,TRBJ2-5,-,-,TGCAGTGTTGATAGGCCAGGGGGGAAAGAGACCCAGTACTTC,CSVDRPGGKETQYF
TRBV7-2,TRBJ1-4,-,-,TGTGCCAGCAGCTGGGACGGGGGCGCACTGTTTTTT,CASSWDGGALFF
TRBV15,TRBJ1-1,-,many,TGTGCCACCATCCACGATTTCCCCCGTGGCCCCGAGGGGTTGAACACTGAAGCTTTCTTT,CATIHDFPRGPEGLNTEAFF
TRBV6-4,TRBJ2-2,TRBD1,-,TGTGCCAGCAGTGACGGTTGGACAGGATCCACCGGGGAGCTGTTTTTT,CASSDGWTGSTGELFF
TRBV10-3,TRBJ2-6,-,-,TGTGCCACCCGGGTGAGCACTGAAGCTTTC,CATRVSTEAF
TRBV29-1,TRBJ2-1,TRBD2,-,TGCAGCGCCCGTCGGGGATGGACTAGCGGGGGGGAAAGAGAGCAGTTCTTC,CSARRGWTSGGEREQFF
TRBV5-8,TRBJ1-1,-,few,TGTGCCAGCAGCCCGGGACTCGGTGATGGGACTGAAGCTTTCTTT,CASSPGLGDGTEAFF
TRBV5-8,TRBJ1-1,-,-,TGTGCCAGCAGCTTGTTAGGGCCGAACACTGAAGCTTTCTTT,CASSLLGPNTEAFF
TRBV9,TRBJ2-2,-,few,TGTGCCAGCAAAGGGCTAGCAGAAACCGGGGAGCTGTTTTTT,CASKGLAETGELFF
TRBV24-1,TRBJ1-4,-,once,TGTGCCAGCTCACCAACTTACGCAACTAATGAAAAACTGTTTTTT,CASSPTYATNEKLFF